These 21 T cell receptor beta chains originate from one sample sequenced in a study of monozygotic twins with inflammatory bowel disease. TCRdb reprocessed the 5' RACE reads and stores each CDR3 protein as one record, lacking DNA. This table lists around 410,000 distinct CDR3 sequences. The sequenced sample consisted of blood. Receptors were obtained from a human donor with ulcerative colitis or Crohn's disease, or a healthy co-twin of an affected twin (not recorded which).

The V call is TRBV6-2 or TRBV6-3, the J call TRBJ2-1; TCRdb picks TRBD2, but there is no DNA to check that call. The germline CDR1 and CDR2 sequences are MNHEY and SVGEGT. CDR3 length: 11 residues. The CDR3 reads CASSLGLAAFF.

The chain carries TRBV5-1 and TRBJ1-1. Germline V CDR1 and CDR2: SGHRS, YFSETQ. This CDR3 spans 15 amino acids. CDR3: CASSLGAGERTEAFF.

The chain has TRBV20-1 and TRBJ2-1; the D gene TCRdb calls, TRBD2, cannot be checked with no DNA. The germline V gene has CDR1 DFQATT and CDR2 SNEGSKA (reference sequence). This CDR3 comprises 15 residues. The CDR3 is CSAPRLAGGGGEQFF.

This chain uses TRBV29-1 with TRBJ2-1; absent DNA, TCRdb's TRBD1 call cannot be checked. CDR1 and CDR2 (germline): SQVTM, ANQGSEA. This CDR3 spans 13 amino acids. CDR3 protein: CSVGDRSYNEQFF.

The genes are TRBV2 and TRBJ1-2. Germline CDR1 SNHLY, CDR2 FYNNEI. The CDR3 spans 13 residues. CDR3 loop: CASSVSSNYGYTF.

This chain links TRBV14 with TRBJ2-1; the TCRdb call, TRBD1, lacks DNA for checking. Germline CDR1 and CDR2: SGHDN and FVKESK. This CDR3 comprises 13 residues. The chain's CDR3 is CASSQVRQGRKFF.

The chain's CDR3 is CASSELLTGREEPQHF. This sequence joins TRBV2 and TRBJ1-5; absent DNA, TCRdb's TRBD1 call cannot be checked. The length of the CDR3 is 16 residues. Looked up from germline, CDR1 is SNHLY and CDR2 is FYNNEI.

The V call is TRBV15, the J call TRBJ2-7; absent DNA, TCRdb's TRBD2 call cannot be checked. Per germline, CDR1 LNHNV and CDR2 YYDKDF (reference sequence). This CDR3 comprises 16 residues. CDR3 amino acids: CATSRDQTSKDYEQYF.

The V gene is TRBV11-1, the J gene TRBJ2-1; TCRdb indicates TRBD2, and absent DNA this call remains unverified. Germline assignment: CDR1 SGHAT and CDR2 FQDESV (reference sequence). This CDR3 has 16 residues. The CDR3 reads CASSLRPAGAKNEQFF.

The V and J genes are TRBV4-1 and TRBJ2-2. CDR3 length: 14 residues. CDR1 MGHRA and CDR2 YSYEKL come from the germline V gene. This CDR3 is CASSQVLNTGELFF.

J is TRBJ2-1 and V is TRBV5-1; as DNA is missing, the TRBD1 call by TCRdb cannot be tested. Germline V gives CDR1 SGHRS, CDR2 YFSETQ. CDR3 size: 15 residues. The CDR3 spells CASNFAGQGYNEQFF. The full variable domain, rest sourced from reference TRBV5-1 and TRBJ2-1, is KAGVTQTPRYLIKTRGQQVTLSCSPISGHRSVSWYQQTPGQGLQFLFEYFSETQRNKGNFPGRFSGRQFSNSRSEMNVSTLELGDSALYLCASNFAGQGYNEQFFGPGTRLTVL.

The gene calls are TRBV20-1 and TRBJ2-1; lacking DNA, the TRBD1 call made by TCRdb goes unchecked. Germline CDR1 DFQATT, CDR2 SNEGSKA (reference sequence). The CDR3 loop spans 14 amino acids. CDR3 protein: CSARDRDRGGEQFF.

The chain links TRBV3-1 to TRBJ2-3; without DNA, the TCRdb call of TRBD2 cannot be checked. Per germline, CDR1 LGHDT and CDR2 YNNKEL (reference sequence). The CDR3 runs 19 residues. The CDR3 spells CASSQDVAGGRGGTDTQYF.

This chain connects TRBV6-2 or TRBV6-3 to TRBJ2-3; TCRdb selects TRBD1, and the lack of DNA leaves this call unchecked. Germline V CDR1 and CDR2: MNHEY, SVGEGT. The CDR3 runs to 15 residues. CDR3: CASSSWTGVTDTQYF.

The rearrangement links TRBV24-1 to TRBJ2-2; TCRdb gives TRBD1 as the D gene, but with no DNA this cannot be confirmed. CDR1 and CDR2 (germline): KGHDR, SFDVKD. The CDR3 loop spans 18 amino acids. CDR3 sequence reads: CATSETTGTGDDTGELFF.

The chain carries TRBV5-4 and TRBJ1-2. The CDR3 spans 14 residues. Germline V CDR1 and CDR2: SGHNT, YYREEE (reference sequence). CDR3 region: CASSMERYNYGYTF.

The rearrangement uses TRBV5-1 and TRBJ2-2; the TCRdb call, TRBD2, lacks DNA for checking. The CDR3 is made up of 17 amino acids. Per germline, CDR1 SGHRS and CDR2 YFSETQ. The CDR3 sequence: CASSPRTSGGGTGELFF. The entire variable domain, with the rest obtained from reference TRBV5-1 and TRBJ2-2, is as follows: KAGVTQTPRYLIKTRGQQVTLSCSPISGHRSVSWYQQTPGQGLQFLFEYFSETQRNKGNFPGRFSGRQFSNSRSEMNVSTLELGDSALYLCASSPRTSGGGTGELFFGEGSRLTVL.

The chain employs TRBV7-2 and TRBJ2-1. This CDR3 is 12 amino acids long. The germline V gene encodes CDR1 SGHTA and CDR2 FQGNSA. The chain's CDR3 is CASSQYRNEQFF.

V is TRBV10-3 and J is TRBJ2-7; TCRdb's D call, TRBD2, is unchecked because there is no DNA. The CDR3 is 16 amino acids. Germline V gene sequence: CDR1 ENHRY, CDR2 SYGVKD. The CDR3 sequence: CAISDPLAGETYEQYF.

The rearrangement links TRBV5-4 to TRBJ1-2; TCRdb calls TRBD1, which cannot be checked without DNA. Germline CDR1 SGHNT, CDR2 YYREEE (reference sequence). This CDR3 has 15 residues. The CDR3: CASSFDDGTGNGYTF.

CDR3 protein: CASSVFGGVDEQFF. This chain links TRBV9 with TRBJ2-1; TCRdb gives TRBD1 as the D gene, but with no DNA this cannot be confirmed. Germline CDR1 reads SGDLS; CDR2 reads YYNGEE. CDR3 length equals 14 residues.